The 5 T cell receptor beta chains below all came from one sample that was sequenced in a study of T cell changes during pregnancy in multiple sclerosis. Produced via immunoSEQ multiplex PCR; TCRdb's table is partial and in-frame only. The repertoire holds some 77,000 clones, with about 92% as singletons. Sequenced material: CD4+ T cells from peripheral blood mononuclear cells, taken before pregnancy. The receptors derive from a female donor with multiple sclerosis, enrolled in a pregnancy study.

V and J are TRBV5-4 and TRBJ1-1; D might be TRBD1 (6 bases). Germline CDR1 is SGHNT and CDR2 is YYREEE (reference sequence). This CDR3 comprises 15 residues. V lost 3 bases and J lost 1, with 13 bases in between. The CDR3 DNA sequence: TGTGCCAGCAGCTCTATGACGACAGGGAACACTGAAGCTTTCTTT. It specifies CASSSMTTGNTEAFF.

This clone came up once. The V call is TRBV6-5, the J call TRBJ1-2, with a possible D match to TRBD1 (6 bases). Germline CDR1 is MNHEY and CDR2 is SVGAGI. V lost 9 bases, J lost 8 bases, and 19 bases lay in between. The CDR3 consists of 13 residues. The CDR3 coding sequence is TGTGCCAGTAGAGAACAGGGTTTAGTCGGCTACACCTTC. Its protein product is CASREQGLVGYTF.

J is TRBJ1-2 and V is TRBV6-1; the D gene is possibly TRBD1 (6 bases). This CDR3 has 16 residues. The germline V and J ends were trimmed by 3 bases and 4 bases, with 18 bases remaining between them. Germline-derived CDR1 and CDR2 are MNHNS and SASEGT. The CDR3 loop is CASSEWGDRKGYGYTF. CDR3 sequence (DNA): TGTGCCAGCAGTGAGTGGGGCGACAGGAAGGGCTATGGCTACACCTTC.

This clone was detected only once. This sequence joins TRBV5-6 and TRBJ2-1, with a tentative D call TRBD2 (6 bases). The CDR3 contains 15 residues. Germline V gene lookup returns CDR1 SGHDT and CDR2 YYEEEE. V dropped 0 bases and J dropped 8 bases, with 15 bases sitting between them. CDR3 in amino acids: CASSLVASEADEQFF. CDR3 DNA: TGTGCCAGCAGCTTGGTGGCTAGCGAGGCCGATGAGCAGTTCTTC.

V gene TRBV5-1 combines with J gene TRBJ1-2; 8 bases agree with TRBD1. The CDR3 covers 14 residues. The trim removed 3 bases at V and 3 bases at J, leaving 4 bases unmatched. CDR1 and CDR2 from the germline V gene are SGHRS and YFSETQ. The CDR3 loop reads CASSSQTGDYGYTF. CDR3 sequence (DNA): TGCGCCAGCAGCTCTCAGACAGGGGACTATGGCTACACCTTC.